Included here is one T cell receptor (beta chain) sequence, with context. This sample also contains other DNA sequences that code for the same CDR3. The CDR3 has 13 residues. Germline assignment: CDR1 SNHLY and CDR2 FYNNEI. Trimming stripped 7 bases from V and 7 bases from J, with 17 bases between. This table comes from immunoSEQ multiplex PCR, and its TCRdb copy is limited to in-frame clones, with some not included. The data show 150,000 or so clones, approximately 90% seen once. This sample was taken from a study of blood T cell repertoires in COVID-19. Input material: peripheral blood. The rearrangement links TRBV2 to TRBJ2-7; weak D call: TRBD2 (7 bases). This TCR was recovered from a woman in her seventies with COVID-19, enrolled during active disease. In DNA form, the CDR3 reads TGTGCCAGCAAACTCGCGGGGGCGGGGGAGCAGTACTTC. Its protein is CASKLAGAGEQYF.